The entry that follows covers one T cell receptor beta chain sequence. TCRdb independently ran MiXCR on the 5' RACE reads; one entry per CDR3 protein. In the table there are roughly 240,000 distinct CDR3 sequences, roughly 8% of which are singletons. This specimen comes from a study of CD8 T cells in ankylosing spondylitis. The germline V gene encodes CDR1 DFQATT and CDR2 SNEGSKA (reference sequence). The CDR3 extends over 14 amino acids. V dropped 6 bases and J dropped 7 bases, with 21 bases sitting between them. This TCR came from a female donor with ankylosing spondylitis or in good health (not recorded which). The material sequenced was blood, either unsorted or a sorted T cell fraction (not recorded which). The chain is built from TRBV20-1 and TRBJ1-2, with D perhaps matching TRBD1 (6 bases). This CDR3 is CSADRQETLGGYTF. CDR3 DNA: TGCAGTGCGGATCGACAGGAGACCCTGGGTGGCTACACCTTC.